The table lists the clone carrying this TCR beta chain with a few counts. Antigen unknown. This sample was taken from a study of response to subunit inactivated influenza vaccine. Study findings and constraints: Researchers suggested that each seasonal influenza vaccination recruits few new T cells.

One entry per CDR3 protein, called by TCRdb with MiXCR from the RT-PCR reads. The sample lists about 620,000 distinct CDR3 sequences, about an eighth occurring once. CDR1 SNHLY and CDR2 FYNNEI come from the germline V gene. The CDR3 runs to 11 residues. V gave up 11 bases and J gave up 2 bases; unmatched junction bases: 2. Sequenced here: PBMCs from blood, sampled on the day of vaccination. The TCR originated in a man in his fifties who received an inactivated influenza vaccine. The V call is TRBV2, the J call TRBJ2-5, with TRBD1 matching 7 bases. CDR3 sequence: CAGGQQETQYF. The CDR3 nucleotides are TGTGCCGGGGGACAGCAAGAGACCCAGTACTTC. Drawing the rest from reference TRBV2 and TRBJ2-5, the complete variable domain is EPEVTQTPSHQVTQMGQEVILRCVPISNHLYFYWYRQILGQKVEFLVSFYNNEISEKSEIFDDQFSVERPDGSNFTLKIRSTKLEDSAMYFCAGGQQETQYFGPGTRLLVL.